This TCR beta chain was obtained from a study of T cell responses to AZD1222 COVID-19 vaccine. The table came from immunoSEQ multiplex PCR; TCRdb's copy has only in-frame clones and leaves some out. The repertoire consists of more than 100,000 clones, with about 85% occurring once and the leading ten covering around 6%. The V gene's germline CDR1 is SNHLY and CDR2 FYNNEI. The V and J ends lost 6 bases and 4 bases respectively, with 15 bases between them. The CDR3 runs 14 residues. The chain carries TRBV2 and TRBJ1-2; D is ambiguous. This material consisted of peripheral blood, taken on day 0 of AZD1222 vaccination. The sequence was collected from an adult in good health. The CDR3 nucleotides are TGTGCCAGCAGCGAGACGGACCCTTTCTATGGCTACACCTTC. Translating gives CASSETDPFYGYTF.